This T cell receptor beta chain was observed in a study of blood T cell repertoires in COVID-19. Study overall: Material from acute and convalescent COVID-19 was sourced from the United States, Italy and Spain. Nucleic acid was either cDNA or gDNA, and it came from T cells, B-cell-depleted T cells, or PBMCs.

Symptom resolution, clearance, or two negative PCRs marked donors in Cohort 3 as recovered. As originally analysed: Estimation of nucleated cell counts relied on the amplification of reference gene primers. Libraries were prepared by immunoSEQ multiplex PCR; TCRdb keeps only in-frame clonotypes and omits some of them. V and J calls and clone size follow that table, whereas D and trimming were derived from the DNA. The profile shows about 180,000 clones, 82% of them singletons. Looked up from germline, CDR1 is MNHEY and CDR2 is SVGAGI. The CDR3 spans 12 residues. The V end lost 5 bases, the J end lost 6 bases, and 11 bases lay between the germline ends.

Sample: PBMCs or T cells enriched from blood (not recorded which). The rearrangement uses TRBV6-5 and TRBJ2-7, with D possibly matching TRBD2 (6 bases). This clonotype was obtained from a man aged 60-69 years who had recovered from COVID-19. CDR3 sequence reads: CASSPHSGEQYF. CDR3 in DNA: TGTGCCAGCAGTCCCCATAGCGGCGAGCAGTACTTC.